Listed below are T cell receptor beta chains from one sample, sequenced in a study of T cell repertoires in cytomegalovirus infection. MiXCR was run by TCRdb on the reads, yielding one entry per CDR3 protein. The table includes about 71,000 distinct CDR3 sequences, approximately 22% detected once. Their antigens are not known. The starting material was CD8+ T cells from cultured PBMCs, obtained from culture after CMV antigen stimulation. Receptors were obtained from a human donor in good health (CMV status not recorded). Some clones in this sample may be carry-over from other donors' samples. Each CDR3 is given with its conserved first and last residue. A D gene is named only where the DNA matches it firmly. Only some rows state a clone size, as once, few, many or a class for expanded clones.

>few|15|.|TRBJ1-5|TRBV7-8
CASSPRGIGNQPQHF
TGTGCCAGCAGCCCCAGGGGAATCGGCAATCAGCCCCAGCATTTT
>.|15|TRBD1|TRBJ2-1|TRBV6-2/TRBV6-3
CASSLEDRAYNEQFF
TGTGCCAGCAGCCTTGAGGACAGGGCCTACAATGAGCAGTTCTTC
>.|16|.|TRBJ1-5|TRBV7-2
CASSLQGLYSNQPQHF
TGTGCCAGCAGCTTACAGGGACTTTATAGCAATCAGCCCCAGCATTTT
>few|12|.|TRBJ1-1|TRBV6-1
CASSPRTDEAFF
TGTGCCAGCAGTCCCCGGACAGATGAAGCTTTCTTT
>.|15|.|TRBJ2-1|TRBV27
CASSNQVPTYNEQFF
TGTGCCAGCAGTAACCAGGTTCCCACTTACAATGAGCAGTTCTTC
>few|13|.|TRBJ1-2|TRBV7-6
CASSPGHAYGYTF
TGTGCCAGCAGCCCGGGACACGCCTATGGCTACACCTTC
>few|13|.|TRBJ2-1|TRBV6-2/TRBV6-3
CASSPNRDMEQFF
TGTGCCAGCAGTCCCAACAGGGACATGGAGCAGTTCTTC
>few|16|TRBD2|TRBJ2-1|TRBV7-8
CASSLVIAGGWDEQFF
TGTGCCAGCAGCTTAGTAATAGCGGGGGGGTGGGATGAGCAGTTCTTC
>.|16|.|TRBJ1-3|TRBV28
CASSLGTDRPGNTIYF
TGTGCCAGCAGTTTGGGCACTGACAGGCCTGGAAACACCATATATTTT
>many|10|.|TRBJ1-1|TRBV2
CASSDSPAFF
TGTGCCAGCAGTGACTCTCCAGCTTTCTTT
>.|16|.|TRBJ2-2|TRBV7-9
CASVGGTGANTGELFF
TGTGCCAGCGTCGGGGGGACAGGCGCGAACACCGGGGAGCTGTTTTTT
>.|19|TRBD1|TRBJ1-1|TRBV7-3
CASSEKGWGTGLVNTEAFF
TGTGCCAGCAGCGAAAAGGGTTGGGGGACAGGGTTGGTGAACACTGAAGCTTTCTTT
>few|16|.|TRBJ2-7|TRBV2
CASSEGETVRSYEQYF
TGTGCCAGCAGTGAAGGAGAAACAGTGCGATCCTACGAGCAGTACTTC
>.|16|.|TRBJ2-3|TRBV5-4
CASSLDRSIRGDTRYF
TGTGCCAGCAGCTTGGACAGGAGTATCCGCGGCGATACGCGGTATTTT
>.|15|.|TRBJ1-5|TRBV6-6
CASSVTADSNQPQHF
TGTGCCAGCAGTGTGACGGCTGATAGCAATCAGCCCCAGCATTTT
>many|13|.|TRBJ1-2|TRBV7-2
CASSLGQNYGYTF
TGTGCCAGCAGCTTAGGGCAGAACTATGGCTACACCTTC
>.|14|.|TRBJ2-5|TRBV7-6
CASSLLNTQETQYF
TGTGCCAGCAGCTTATTAAACACCCAAGAGACCCAGTACTTC
>few|12|TRBD1|TRBJ1-6|TRBV10-2
CASWTGGSPLHF
TGCGCCAGCTGGACAGGGGGGTCACCCCTCCACTTT
>.|12|.|TRBJ2-2|TRBV7-9
CASSLAEGELFF
TGTGCCAGCAGCTTAGCAGAGGGCGAGCTGTTTTTT
>few|16|.|TRBJ1-2|TRBV28
CASRSTGGPGNYGYTF
TGTGCCAGCAGGTCCACGGGGGGTCCAGGAAACTATGGCTACACCTTC
>.|17|.|TRBJ1-1|TRBV6-5
CASSYSRAPEGGTEAFF
TGTGCCAGCAGTTATTCCCGGGCCCCCGAGGGGGGCACTGAAGCTTTCTTT
>few|15|TRBD1|TRBJ2-7|TRBV6-2/TRBV6-3
CASRRTDRGFDEQYF
TGTGCCAGCAGGAGAACGGACAGGGGGTTTGACGAGCAGTACTTC
>few|13|.|TRBJ2-7|TRBV4-2
CASSQGPSYEQYF
TGTGCCAGCAGCCAAGGCCCCAGCTACGAGCAGTACTTC
>.|14|.|TRBJ1-5|TRBV29-1
CSVAAGVGNQPQHF
TGCAGCGTTGCCGCGGGAGTGGGCAATCAGCCCCAGCATTTT
>few|20|TRBD1|TRBJ2-1|TRBV12-3/TRBV12-4
CASSSYNRDRGLHPYNEQFF
TGTGCCAGCAGTTCTTATAACCGGGACAGGGGGCTTCATCCCTACAATGAGCAGTTCTTC